These T cell receptor beta chains were read from a single sample in a study of blood T cell repertoires in COVID-19. Clones were sequenced by immunoSEQ multiplex PCR, and TCRdb holds only the in-frame ones, with some missing. Here the sample spans some 200,000 clones, about 86% being singletons. Sequencing was performed on peripheral blood. The receptors were sampled from a man aged 25-45 years with active or convalescent COVID-19. Each CDR3 is given with its conserved first and last residue. Fields, in order: D gene, clone size, J gene, V gene, CDR3 protein, CDR3 DNA. The D gene is left open where the match is weak. For some rows the clone size is stated as once, few or many, or as a class when expanded; others skip it.

>-|-|TRBJ2-5|TRBV7-2
CASSSPYQETQYF
TGTGCCAGCAGCTCCCCGTACCAAGAGACCCAGTACTTC
>TRBD2|-|TRBJ2-7|TRBV27
CASTRLAGVLNEQYF
TGTGCCAGCACCCGACTAGCGGGAGTGTTAAACGAGCAGTACTTC
>-|-|TRBJ1-1|TRBV11-3
CASSLYATSLNTEAFF
TGTGCCAGCAGCTTATACGCGACAAGTTTGAACACTGAAGCTTTCTTT
>-|-|TRBJ1-4|TRBV7-9
CASSPGSTTNEKLFF
TGTGCCAGCAGCCCCGGGTCTACAACTAATGAAAAACTGTTTTTT
>TRBD1|-|TRBJ2-1|TRBV30
CAWSVSGTGNNEQFF
TGTGCCTGGAGTGTATCCGGGACAGGCAACAATGAGCAGTTCTTC
>TRBD1|once|TRBJ2-3|TRBV25-1
CASSMTGNGTDTQYF
TGTGCCAGCAGTATGACAGGGAACGGGACAGATACGCAGTATTTT
>TRBD1|-|TRBJ1-6|TRBV5-5
CASSLRTGDNSPLHF
TGTGCCAGCAGCTTGCGGACAGGGGATAATTCACCCCTCCACTTT
>-|-|TRBJ1-5|TRBV18
CASSPQGQGDQPQHF
TGTGCCAGCTCACCCCAGGGGCAAGGGGATCAGCCCCAGCATTTT
>-|-|TRBJ2-1|TRBV29-1
CSVAVSRKVHEQFF
TGCAGCGTTGCCGTTTCTAGGAAAGTGCATGAGCAGTTCTTC
>-|-|TRBJ1-2|TRBV5-6
CASSFGGAGYTF
TGTGCCAGCAGCTTCGGGGGAGCAGGCTACACCTTC
>TRBD1|-|TRBJ2-2|TRBV2
CASSERGQGNTGELFF
TGTGCCAGCAGTGAAAGGGGACAGGGGAACACCGGGGAGCTGTTTTTT
>-|-|TRBJ2-5|TRBV9
CASSARGQGTQYF
TGTGCCAGCAGCGCCAGGGGACAAGGGACCCAGTACTTC
>-|-|TRBJ2-1|TRBV6-5
CASSYKDSSYNEQFF
TGTGCCAGCAGTTACAAGGACAGCTCCTACAATGAGCAGTTCTTC
>-|-|TRBJ1-6|TRBV11-3
CASSLSLQGGSPLHF
TGTGCCAGCAGCTTAAGCTTGCAGGGAGGATCACCCCTCCACTTT
>-|once|TRBJ2-5|TRBV4-3
CASSLTGVQETQYF
TGCGCCAGCAGCCTAACGGGGGTTCAAGAGACCCAGTACTTC
>-|-|TRBJ2-1|TRBV30
CAWSARTAGEQFF
TGTGCCTGGAGCGCTAGGACAGCCGGGGAGCAGTTCTTC
>TRBD2|-|TRBJ2-5|TRBV5-1
CASSPGGETQYF
TGCGCCAGCAGCCCGGGGGGGGAGACCCAGTACTTC
>-|-|TRBJ2-1|TRBV14
CASSQVGYRSSYNEQFF
TGTGCCAGCAGCCAGGTAGGCTACCGGAGCTCCTACAATGAGCAGTTCTTC
>TRBD1|-|TRBJ1-1|TRBV2
CASSGRGQAGTEAFF
TGTGCCAGCAGTGGACGGGGACAGGCGGGCACTGAAGCTTTCTTT
>-|-|TRBJ1-2|TRBV7-3
CASSLLGGQPLPGHYGYTF
TGTGCCAGCAGCTTACTGGGTGGGCAGCCCCTTCCCGGTCACTATGGCTACACCTTC
>TRBD1|-|TRBJ1-2|TRBV6-5
CASRYRGAYGYTF
TGTGCCAGCAGATACAGGGGCGCCTATGGCTACACCTTC
>-|-|TRBJ1-6|TRBV7-3
CASSSGGHSPLHF
TGTGCCAGCAGCTCGGGGGGACATTCACCCCTCCACTTT
>-|-|TRBJ2-1|TRBV2
CASSGKTGGAYNEQFF
TGTGCCAGCAGTGGTAAAACAGGGGGGGCCTACAATGAGCAGTTCTTC
>TRBD1|-|TRBJ2-2|TRBV5-6
CASSLPQGAWQTGELFF
TGTGCCAGCAGCTTGCCACAGGGGGCATGGCAAACCGGGGAGCTGTTTTTT